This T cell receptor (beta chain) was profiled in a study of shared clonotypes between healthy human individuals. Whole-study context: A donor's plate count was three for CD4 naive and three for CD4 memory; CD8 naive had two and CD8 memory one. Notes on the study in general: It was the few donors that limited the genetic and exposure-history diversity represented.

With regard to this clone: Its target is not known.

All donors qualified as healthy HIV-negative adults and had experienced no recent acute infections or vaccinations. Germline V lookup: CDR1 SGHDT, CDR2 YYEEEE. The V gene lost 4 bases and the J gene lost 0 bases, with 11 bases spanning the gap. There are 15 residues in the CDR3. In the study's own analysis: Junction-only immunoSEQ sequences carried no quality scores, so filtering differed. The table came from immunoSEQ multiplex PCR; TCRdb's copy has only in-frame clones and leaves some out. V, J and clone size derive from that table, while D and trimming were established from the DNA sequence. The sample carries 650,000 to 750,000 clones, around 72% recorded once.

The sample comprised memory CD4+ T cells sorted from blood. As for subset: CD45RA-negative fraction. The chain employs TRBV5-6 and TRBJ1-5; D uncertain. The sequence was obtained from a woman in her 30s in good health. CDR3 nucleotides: TGTGCCAGCAGCGAGATGAGTTATAGCAATCAGCCCCAGCATTTT. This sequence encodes CASSEMSYSNQPQHF.